These 20 T cell receptor beta chains were all obtained from the same sample, sequenced in a study of T-cell memory formation after mild COVID-19 (dated by TCRdb to the early 2020s). The library relied on 5' RACE. TCRdb names Illumina NovaSeq 6000 as the instrument used. Clones were called with MiXCR by TCRdb after fastp trimmed the public reads at Q25, and only in-frame beta chains were retained. Each CDR3 protein gets just one entry, which takes the most common genes and DNA from the rows behind it. In this sample the table shows under 350,000 distinct CDR3 sequences, around 16% of which occur a single time. Together, the top ten hold around a fifth of the sample. The sample comprised PBMCs or a T cell subset sorted from them (not recorded which). These receptors were taken from a man aged 18-30 years who had mild COVID-19 (a few samples of this study predate the infection). The sample titles of this study are shuffled in the database, so cell type and time point are left out; the donor was told from shared clones.

This clonotype appeared a single time. The chain uses TRBV2 and TRBJ1-6, with D hard to call. From germline, CDR1 is SNHLY and CDR2 FYNNEI. The V end lost 7 bases, the J end lost 5 bases, and 12 bases lay between the germline ends. CDR3 length: 14 amino acids. CDR3 loop: CASKFQSDNSPLHF. The DNA for the CDR3 is TGTGCCAGCAAGTTCCAGAGTGATAATTCACCCCTCCACTTT. Combining the CDR3 with reference TRBV2 and TRBJ1-6 gives the whole variable domain EPEVTQTPSHQVTQMGQEVILRCVPISNHLYFYWYRQILGQKVEFLVSFYNNEISEKSEIFDDQFSVERPDGSNFTLKIRSTKLEDSAMYFCASKFQSDNSPLHFGNGTRLTVT.

A few counts support this clonotype. The chain combines TRBV7-9 with TRBJ1-2; 9 positions agree with TRBD1. Trimming cost V 3 bases and J 8 bases; bases outside gene matches: 4. CDR1 is SEHNR and CDR2 is FQNEAQ in the germline V gene (reference sequence). The CDR3 runs to 13 residues. Here the CDR3 reads CASSFGTGKGYTF. CDR3 nucleotides: TGTGCCAGCAGCTTCGGGACAGGGAAAGGCTACACCTTC. Based on the CDR3 plus reference TRBV7-9 and TRBJ1-2, the full variable domain is DTGVSQNPRHKITKRGQNVTFRCDPISEHNRLYWYRQTLGQGPEFLTYFQNEAQLEKSRLLSDRFSAERPKGSFSTLEIQRTEQGDSAMYLCASSFGTGKGYTFGSGTRLTVV.

V is TRBV12-3 or TRBV12-4 and J is TRBJ2-5; D is possibly TRBD1 (5 bases). The CDR3 extends over 13 amino acids. The V end lost 6 bases, the J end lost 1 base, and 9 bases lay between the germline ends. The CDR3 sequence: CASRRTRQETQYF. The CDR3 DNA sequence: TGTGCCAGCAGAAGGACACGCCAAGAGACCCAGTACTTC.

The sample holds a few counts of this clonotype. J is TRBJ2-2 and V is TRBV19, with D possibly called TRBD1 or TRBD2 (6 bases each). The germline V gene has CDR1 LNHDA and CDR2 SQIVND (reference sequence). Trimming stripped 5 bases from V and 7 bases from J, with 14 bases between. The CDR3 has 14 amino acids. CDR3 residues: CASSFEGGNGELFF. The CDR3 DNA sequence: TGTGCCAGTAGTTTCGAGGGGGGCAACGGGGAGCTGTTTTTT.

This clonotype was observed a few times. V is TRBV20-1 and J is TRBJ1-2; D gene uncertain. The CDR3 loop spans 15 amino acids. Trimming took off 3 bases at V and 3 bases at J, with 17 bases between the two ends. Germline V gene sequence: CDR1 DFQATT, CDR2 SNEGSKA (reference sequence). The CDR3, as DNA: TGCAGTGCTAGGAGTGGCGAATCGGGATACTATGGCTACACCTTC. This translates into CSARSGESGYYGYTF.

About this clonotype itself: One end of the junction varies from germline; a read error may be responsible. This rearrangement joins TRBV20-1 to TRBJ1-4, with 10 bases that match TRBD1. This CDR3 has 14 amino acids. Germline CDR1 DFQATT, CDR2 SNEGSKA (reference sequence). The CDR3 here is CSAGDRGQDEKLFF. CDR3 nucleotide sequence: TGCAGTGCTGGAGACAGGGGGCAGGATGAAAAACTGTTTTTT.

This clonotype turned up a few times. This sequence joins TRBV7-8 and TRBJ2-1, with D perhaps TRBD2 (6 bases). This CDR3 comprises 17 residues. Germline loops: CDR1 SGHVS, CDR2 FQNEAQ. The germline V and J ends were trimmed by 7 bases and 2 bases, with 21 bases remaining between them. CDR3 sequence reads: CASTLARERPTYNEQFF. The CDR3 region has the DNA TGTGCCAGCACCCTAGCGCGGGAACGGCCTACCTACAATGAGCAGTTCTTC.

There are a few counts of this clonotype. The chain joins TRBV12-3 or TRBV12-4 to TRBJ2-6; D perhaps matches TRBD1 (6 bases). The CDR3 has 18 residues. The V gene lost 6 bases and the J gene lost 0 bases, with 18 bases spanning the gap. As DNA, the CDR3 is TGTGCCAGCAGGACCTCCTTCAGGGGCTACTCTGGGGCCAACGTCCTGACTTTC. Encoded protein: CASRTSFRGYSGANVLTF.

The sample holds a few counts of this clonotype. V is TRBV12-3 or TRBV12-4 and J is TRBJ2-5, with unresolved D. The CDR3 runs 13 residues. Trimming shortened V by 3 bases and J by 5 bases, and 10 bases separated the two germline ends. CDR3 in DNA: TGTGCCAGCAGTTTCGGTAGTAAGGAGACCCAGTACTTC. As protein: CASSFGSKETQYF.

The chain uses TRBV9 and TRBJ2-7; 7 bases are a match to TRBD1. V lost 3 bases to trimming and J lost 1 base; unmatched junction nucleotides: 7. Germline values: CDR1 SGDLS, CDR2 YYNGEE. This CDR3 spans 15 amino acids. CDR3 nucleotide sequence: TGTGCCAGCAGCGCACAAGGACAGGCTTCCTACGAGCAGTACTTC. Its translation: CASSAQGQASYEQYF.

There are many counts of this clonotype. V usage is TRBV5-1 and J usage is TRBJ2-5; 7 bases are shared with TRBD2. Germline trimming cut 0 bases from V and 2 bases from J; bases unmatched to any gene: 4. CDR1 is SGHRS and CDR2 is YFSETQ in the germline V gene. CDR3 length: 15 amino acids. The CDR3 DNA is TGCGCCAGCAGCTTGGTCCAGCGGGGACAAGAGACCCAGTACTTC. This sequence encodes CASSLVQRGQETQYF.

This clonotype turned up a few times. The genes are TRBV5-1 and TRBJ1-1; 7 positions agree with TRBD1. Germline V gives CDR1 SGHRS, CDR2 YFSETQ. V lost 4 bases and J lost 3; bases outside the gene matches: 9. This CDR3 region has 15 residues. In nucleotides, the CDR3 is TGCGCCAGCAGCCCTGACGAGGGGGCTTACACTGAAGCTTTCTTT. This sequence encodes CASSPDEGAYTEAFF.

The chain has TRBV12-3 or TRBV12-4 and TRBJ2-7; D remains ambiguous. CDR3 size: 14 residues. V was shortened by 6 bases and J by 2 bases, with 14 bases between the two germline ends. CDR3 region: CASSPELQAYEQYF. CDR3 nucleotides: TGTGCCAGCAGCCCCGAGCTTCAGGCCTACGAGCAGTACTTC.

This clonotype was detected ten times or more. The chain employs TRBV20-1 and TRBJ2-1; the match to TRBD2 covers 11 bases. From germline, CDR1 is DFQATT and CDR2 SNEGSKA (reference sequence). V lost 3 bases to trimming and J lost 0 bases; unmatched junction nucleotides: 4. The CDR3 contains 16 residues. The CDR3 sequence is CSARPLAGGSYNEQFF. For the CDR3, the DNA is TGCAGTGCTAGGCCCCTAGCGGGGGGCTCCTACAATGAGCAGTTCTTC.

In this sample, this clonotype turned up many times. The chain employs TRBV7-2 and TRBJ1-5, with 11 bases aligning to TRBD1. The CDR3 has 18 amino acids. Unmatched junction bases numbered 9, after V lost 5 bases and J lost 0 bases. Germline V gives CDR1 SGHTA, CDR2 FQGNSA. Written as DNA, the CDR3 is TGTGCCAGCAGCCGTGGGACAGGGGGACGCTATAGCAATCAGCCCCAGCATTTT. Encoded protein: CASSRGTGGRYSNQPQHF.

This clonotype occurred a few times. This chain connects TRBV4-2 to TRBJ1-6; no reliable D call. Germline CDR1 LGHNA, CDR2 YNFKEQ. CDR3 length: 15 residues. Trimming pared 3 bases from V and 7 bases from J, leaving 13 bases between. The CDR3 DNA sequence: TGTGCCAGCAGCCATACCGGGGTTGAAAATTCACCCCTCCACTTT. Its protein product is CASSHTGVENSPLHF.

This clonotype was seen a handful of times. J is TRBJ1-1 and V is TRBV20-1, with 7 bases that match TRBD1. The CDR3 has 14 amino acids. V lost 4 bases and J lost 5; bases outside the gene matches: 10. Germline-derived CDR1 and CDR2 are DFQATT and SNEGSKA (reference sequence). For the CDR3, the DNA is TGCAGTGCTACAAAGACAGGGCCTTTTACTGAAGCTTTCTTT. As protein: CSATKTGPFTEAFF.

This clonotype has at least ten counts. The chain joins TRBV12-3 or TRBV12-4 to TRBJ1-2, with D perhaps matching TRBD1 (5 bases). V was shortened by 7 bases and J by 4 bases, with 16 bases between the two germline ends. This CDR3 region has 14 residues. The chain's CDR3 is CASTSQGLGYGYTF. CDR3 nucleotide sequence: TGTGCCAGCACCAGTCAGGGTTTGGGCTATGGCTACACCTTC.

This clonotype appeared a few times. V gene TRBV5-1 combines with J gene TRBJ2-3, with D hard to call. The V and J ends lost 0 bases and 2 bases respectively, with 7 bases between them. Germline lookup yields CDR1 SGHRS and CDR2 YFSETQ. This CDR3 has 14 amino acids. Written as DNA, the CDR3 is TGCGCCAGCAGCTTGGTAGCCACCACAGATACGCAGTATTTT. It yields the protein CASSLVATTDTQYF.

V is TRBV12-3 or TRBV12-4 and J is TRBJ1-1; possible D gene TRBD1, 6 bases. V lost 4 bases to trimming and J lost 3 bases, with 24 bases between them. The CDR3 is 18 residues long. Written as DNA, the CDR3 is TGTGCCAGCAGTTCCGGATTGGCTGGGGGCCGGGGTTACACTGAAGCTTTCTTT. It translates to CASSSGLAGGRGYTEAFF.